This entry is about one T cell receptor (beta chain). This entry is derived from a study of blood T cell repertoires in COVID-19. As for the study in general: Acute and convalescent COVID-19 specimens originated in the United States, Italy and Spain.

V lost 8 bases and J 4 bases, leaving 14 bases between the germline ends. The CDR3 is made up of 13 amino acids. Authors' processing steps: Nucleated cell number was recorded as an estimate derived from reference gene primer amplification. Sequencing used immunoSEQ multiplex PCR; TCRdb keeps in-frame clones, though not all of them. D and trimming were read from the DNA, whereas the V and J calls and clone size are those reported in that table. The sample records about 210,000 clones, about 90% being singletons. Sequenced material: peripheral blood. V is TRBV12-3 or TRBV12-4 and J is TRBJ1-1; no definite D call. The source is a man aged 30 to 39 with acute or convalescent COVID-19. The CDR3 here is CASLPLFSTEAFF. CDR3 in DNA: TGTGCCAGCCTTCCACTATTTAGCACTGAAGCTTTCTTT.